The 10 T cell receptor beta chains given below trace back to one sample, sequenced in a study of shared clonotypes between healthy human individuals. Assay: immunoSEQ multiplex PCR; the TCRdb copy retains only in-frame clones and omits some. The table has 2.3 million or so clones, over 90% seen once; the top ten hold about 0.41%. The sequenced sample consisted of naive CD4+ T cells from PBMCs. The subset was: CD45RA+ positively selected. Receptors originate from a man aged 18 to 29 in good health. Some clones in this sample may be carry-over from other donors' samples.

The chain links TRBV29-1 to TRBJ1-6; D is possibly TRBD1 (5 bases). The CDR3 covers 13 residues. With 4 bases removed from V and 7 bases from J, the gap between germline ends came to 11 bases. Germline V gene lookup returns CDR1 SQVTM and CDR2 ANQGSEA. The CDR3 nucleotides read TGCAGCGTTGCGCAGGGAGAGAATTCACCCCTCCACTTT. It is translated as CSVAQGENSPLHF.

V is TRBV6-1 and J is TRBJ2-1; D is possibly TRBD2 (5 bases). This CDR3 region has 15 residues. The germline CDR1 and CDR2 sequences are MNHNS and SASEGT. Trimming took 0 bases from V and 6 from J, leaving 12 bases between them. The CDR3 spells CASSEAGNRANEQFF. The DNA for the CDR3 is TGTGCCAGCAGTGAAGCCGGGAACAGAGCCAATGAGCAGTTCTTC.

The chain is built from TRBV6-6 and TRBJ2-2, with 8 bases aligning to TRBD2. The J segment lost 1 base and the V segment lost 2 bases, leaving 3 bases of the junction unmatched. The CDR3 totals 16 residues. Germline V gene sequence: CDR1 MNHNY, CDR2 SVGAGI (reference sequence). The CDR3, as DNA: TGTGCCAGCAGTTACGGGCTAGCGGGGAACACCGGGGAGCTGTTTTTT. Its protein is CASSYGLAGNTGELFF.

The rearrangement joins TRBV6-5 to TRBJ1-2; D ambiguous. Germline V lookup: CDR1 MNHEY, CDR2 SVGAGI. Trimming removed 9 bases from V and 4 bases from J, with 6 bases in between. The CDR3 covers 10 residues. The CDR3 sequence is CARSGYGYTF. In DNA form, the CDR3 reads TGTGCCAGGTCTGGCTATGGCTACACCTTC.

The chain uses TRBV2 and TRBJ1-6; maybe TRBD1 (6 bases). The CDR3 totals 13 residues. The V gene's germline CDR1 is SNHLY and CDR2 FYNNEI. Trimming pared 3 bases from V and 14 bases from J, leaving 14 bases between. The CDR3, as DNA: TGTGCCAGCAGTGAGGGGGCGAAAGGAACCCTCCACTTT. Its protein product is CASSEGAKGTLHF.

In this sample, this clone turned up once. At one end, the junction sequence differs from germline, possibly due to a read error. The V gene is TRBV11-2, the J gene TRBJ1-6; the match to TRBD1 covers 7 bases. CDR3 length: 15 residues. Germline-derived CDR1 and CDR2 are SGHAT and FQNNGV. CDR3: CATSWTGSDNSPLHF. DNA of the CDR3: TGTGCCACCAGCTGGACAGGCTCCGATAATTCACCCCTCCACTTT.

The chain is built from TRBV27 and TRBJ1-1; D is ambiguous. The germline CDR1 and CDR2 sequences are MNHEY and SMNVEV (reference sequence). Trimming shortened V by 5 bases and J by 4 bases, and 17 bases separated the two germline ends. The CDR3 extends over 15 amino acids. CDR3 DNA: TGTGCCAGCAGTCCGCCCCCTCGAGGTACCACTGAAGCTTTCTTT. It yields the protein CASSPPPRGTTEAFF.

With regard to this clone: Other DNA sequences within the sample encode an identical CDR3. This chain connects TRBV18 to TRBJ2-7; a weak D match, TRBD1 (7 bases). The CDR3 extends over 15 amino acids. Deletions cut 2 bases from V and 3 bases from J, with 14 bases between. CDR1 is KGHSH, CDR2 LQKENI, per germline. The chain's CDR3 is CASSPRQGAGYEQYF. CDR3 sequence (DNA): TGTGCCAGCTCACCAAGACAGGGAGCGGGCTACGAGCAGTACTTC.

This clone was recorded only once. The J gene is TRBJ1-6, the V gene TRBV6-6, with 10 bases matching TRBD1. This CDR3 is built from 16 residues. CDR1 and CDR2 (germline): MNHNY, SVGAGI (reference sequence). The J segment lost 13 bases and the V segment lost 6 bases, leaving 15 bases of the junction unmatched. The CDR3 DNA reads TGTGCCAGCAGCGAACACGGGACAGGGGCCTCGGCGCCCCTCCACTTT. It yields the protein CASSEHGTGASAPLHF.

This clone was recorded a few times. The CDR3 protein is CASSLVAGRGETQYF. The CDR3 coding sequence is TGTGCCAGCAGCTTAGTGGCAGGGAGGGGAGAGACCCAGTACTTC. This rearrangement joins TRBV7-9 to TRBJ2-5; TRBD2 agrees at 7 bases. V dropped 1 base and J dropped 4; count of bases not matched to a gene: 6. The CDR3 consists of 15 residues. The V gene's germline CDR1 is SEHNR and CDR2 FQNEAQ (reference sequence). The variable domain in full, with the rest retrieved from reference TRBV7-9 and TRBJ2-5, is DTGVSQNPRHKITKRGQNVTFRCDPISEHNRLYWYRQTLGQGPEFLTYFQNEAQLEKSRLLSDRFSAERPKGSFSTLEIQRTEQGDSAMYLCASSLVAGRGETQYFGPGTRLLVL.